These T cell receptor beta chains were read from a single sample in a study of cytomegalovirus exposure and HLA in healthy donors. TCRdb's copy holds only in-frame clones and misses some; the assay was immunoSEQ multiplex PCR. Of some 140,000 clones in the sample, around nine tenths were seen once. The source material was PBMCs. The receptors come from a young woman in good health and CMV-seronegative. The CDR3 runs from the conserved cysteine through the conserved F or W. The order of the fields is V gene, J gene, clone size, D gene, CDR3 protein, CDR3 DNA. The D gene is left open where the match is weak. Where a row states a size, it is once, few, many or the class of an expanded clone; other rows omit it.

TRBV5-4,TRBJ1-2,once,TRBD1,CASSLGGTGDYGYTF,TGTGCCAGCAGCTTGGGCGGGACAGGCGACTATGGCTACACCTTC
TRBV15,TRBJ2-1,.,.,CATSNFRGGEQFF,TGTGCCACCAGCAATTTCAGGGGTGGTGAGCAGTTCTTC
TRBV4-3,TRBJ1-4,.,TRBD1,CASSQGVSPGRGEKLFF,TGCGCCAGCAGCCAAGGGGTTTCGCCGGGCAGGGGGGAAAAACTGTTTTTT
TRBV29-1,TRBJ1-4,.,.,CSVEDWLSGATNEKLFF,TGCAGCGTTGAAGATTGGTTAAGCGGGGCAACTAATGAAAAACTGTTTTTT
TRBV5-6,TRBJ1-5,few,.,CASSEWTVNQPQHF,TGTGCCAGCAGCGAGTGGACAGTCAATCAGCCCCAGCATTTT
TRBV23-1,TRBJ2-5,.,.,CASTLGRQQETQYF,TGCGCCAGCACCCTGGGGCGACAACAAGAGACCCAGTACTTC
TRBV6-5,TRBJ1-6,.,.,CASRDYSRVRSPLHF,TGTGCCAGCAGGGACTACTCCCGGGTACGCTCACCCCTCCACTTT
TRBV28,TRBJ1-5,.,TRBD1,CASSAPRGQQPQHF,TGTGCCAGCAGTGCCCCCAGGGGGCAACAGCCCCAGCATTTT
TRBV6-5,TRBJ2-7,.,TRBD2,CASSYSGGRAYEQYF,TGTGCCAGCAGTTACTCGGGTGGGAGGGCCTACGAGCAGTACTTC
TRBV7-9,TRBJ1-1,.,TRBD1,CSSSNSWDRGGTEAFF,TGTTCCAGCAGCAACTCCTGGGACAGGGGAGGAACTGAAGCTTTCTTT
TRBV5-1,TRBJ2-1,.,.,CASTEGVASHNEQFF,TGCGCCAGCACAGAGGGTGTGGCTAGTCACAATGAGCAGTTCTTC
TRBV11-1,TRBJ1-4,.,.,CASSAAGVNEKLFF,TGTGCCAGCAGCGCCGCAGGGGTCAATGAAAAACTGTTTTTT
TRBV6-5,TRBJ2-2,once,TRBD2,CASTYLTSGSTGELFF,TGTGCCAGCACTTACCTAACTAGCGGGAGTACCGGGGAGCTGTTTTTT
TRBV5-5,TRBJ1-5,.,.,CASSLQGYSNQPQHF,TGTGCCAGCAGCTTGCAGGGGTATAGCAATCAGCCCCAGCATTTT
TRBV18,TRBJ2-7,.,TRBD2,CASSPPGTSKGEQYF,TGTGCCAGCTCACCACCAGGGACTAGCAAGGGCGAGCAGTACTTC
TRBV5-5,TRBJ2-7,once,.,CASSYRPGGGSSYEQYF,TGTGCCAGCAGCTATCGGCCGGGCGGGGGCAGCTCCTACGAGCAGTACTTC
TRBV2,TRBJ2-1,.,TRBD2,CASSDSRTSTYNEQFF,TGTGCCAGCAGTGATTCCCGGACTAGTACCTACAATGAGCAGTTCTTC
TRBV28,TRBJ2-5,.,.,CASSAGQETQYF,TGTGCCAGCAGTGCGGGACAAGAGACCCAGTACTTC
TRBV15,TRBJ2-1,.,TRBD2,CATSREYSGGFDEQFF,TGTGCCACCAGCAGAGAGTATTCGGGAGGGTTCGATGAGCAGTTCTTC
TRBV10-3,TRBJ2-2,.,TRBD2,CAISERREDTGELFF,TGTGCCATCAGTGAACGGCGGGAGGACACCGGGGAGCTGTTTTTT
TRBV7-2,TRBJ2-3,.,TRBD2,CASRPAGATDTQYF,TGTGCCAGCAGACCAGCGGGGGCCACAGATACGCAGTATTTT
TRBV9,TRBJ2-4,.,TRBD2,CASSTSGRGNIQYF,TGTGCCAGCAGCACGAGCGGGAGAGGGAACATTCAGTACTTC
TRBV7-9,TRBJ2-7,.,.,CASSLEQGYHYEQYF,TGTGCCAGCAGCTTAGAGCAGGGTTATCACTACGAGCAGTACTTC
TRBV7-9,TRBJ2-1,.,TRBD2,CASSLGKSGGPHNEQFF,TGTGCCAGCAGCTTAGGTAAAAGCGGGGGGCCCCACAATGAGCAGTTCTTC
TRBV7-9,TRBJ2-1,.,.,CASSSGAYNEQFF,TGTGCCAGCAGCTCCGGGGCCTACAATGAGCAGTTCTTC
TRBV7-9,TRBJ2-1,.,TRBD2,CASSRGVAGEGEQFF,TGTGCCAGCAGCCGCGGGGTAGCGGGAGAGGGGGAGCAGTTCTTC
TRBV6-5,TRBJ1-1,.,.,CASRLGENTEAFF,TGTGCCAGCAGACTCGGGGAGAACACTGAAGCTTTCTTT
TRBV6-6,TRBJ2-6,.,TRBD1,CASSADRAGANVLTF,TGTGCCAGCAGTGCCGACAGGGCTGGGGCCAACGTCCTGACTTTC
TRBV19,TRBJ2-3,.,TRBD2,CASSISGGTADTQYF,TGTGCCAGTAGTATTAGCGGGGGGACCGCAGATACGCAGTATTTT
TRBV10-3,TRBJ1-4,.,.,CAISEEPRNEKLFF,TGTGCCATCAGTGAAGAACCCAGGAATGAAAAACTGTTTTTT
TRBV5-4,TRBJ2-1,.,TRBD1,CASSWGTGGYNEQFF,TGTGCCAGCAGCTGGGGGACAGGGGGATACAATGAGCAGTTCTTC
TRBV28,TRBJ1-2,.,.,CASSPGASNYGYTF,TGTGCCAGCAGCCCAGGGGCCTCTAACTATGGCTACACCTTC
TRBV7-2,TRBJ1-1,.,.,CASSLGTLVFGTEAFF,TGTGCCAGCAGCTTAGGAACGTTGGTCTTCGGCACTGAAGCTTTCTTT